This T cell receptor beta chain was found in a study of T cells in tuberculosis. After thawing and overnight rest, PBMC were stained with GMM-loaded CD1B tetramer, viability dye and anti-CD3 for sorting. C32 glucose monomycolate from Rhodococcus equi was loaded onto the CD1B tetramers. CD14-expressing monocytes were removed from PBMC before cryopreservation and sorting. The repertoire was sequenced with immunoSEQ multiplex PCR; TCRdb's copy has only in-frame clones and lacks some. The table records tens of thousands of clones, around 90% of them present only once. The J segment lost 6 bases and the V segment lost 5 bases, leaving 8 bases of the junction unmatched. The CDR3 sequence is 14 residues long. Germline assignment: CDR1 SGHAT and CDR2 FQDESV (reference sequence).

The V call is TRBV11-1, the J call TRBJ1-2, with 8 bases aligning to TRBD1. Sequencing was performed on CD1b-GMM tetramer-negative cells sorted from PBMCs. This TCR was recovered from an adult woman with latent tuberculosis. The CDR3 bases are TGTGCCAGCAGCACAAGGACAGGGTTTGATGGCTACACCTTC. It yields the protein CASSTRTGFDGYTF.